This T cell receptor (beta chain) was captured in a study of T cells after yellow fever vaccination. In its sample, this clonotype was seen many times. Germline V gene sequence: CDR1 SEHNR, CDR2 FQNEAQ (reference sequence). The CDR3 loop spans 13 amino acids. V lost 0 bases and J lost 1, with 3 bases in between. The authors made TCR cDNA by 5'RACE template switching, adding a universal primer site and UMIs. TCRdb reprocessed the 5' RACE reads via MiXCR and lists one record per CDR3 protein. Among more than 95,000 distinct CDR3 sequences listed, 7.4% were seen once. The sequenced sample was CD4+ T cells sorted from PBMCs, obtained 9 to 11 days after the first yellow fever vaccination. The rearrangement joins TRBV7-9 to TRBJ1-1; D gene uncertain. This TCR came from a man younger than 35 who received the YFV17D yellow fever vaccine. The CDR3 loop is CASSLAENTEAFF. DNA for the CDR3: TGTGCCAGCAGCTTAGCCGAGAACACTGAAGCTTTCTTT.